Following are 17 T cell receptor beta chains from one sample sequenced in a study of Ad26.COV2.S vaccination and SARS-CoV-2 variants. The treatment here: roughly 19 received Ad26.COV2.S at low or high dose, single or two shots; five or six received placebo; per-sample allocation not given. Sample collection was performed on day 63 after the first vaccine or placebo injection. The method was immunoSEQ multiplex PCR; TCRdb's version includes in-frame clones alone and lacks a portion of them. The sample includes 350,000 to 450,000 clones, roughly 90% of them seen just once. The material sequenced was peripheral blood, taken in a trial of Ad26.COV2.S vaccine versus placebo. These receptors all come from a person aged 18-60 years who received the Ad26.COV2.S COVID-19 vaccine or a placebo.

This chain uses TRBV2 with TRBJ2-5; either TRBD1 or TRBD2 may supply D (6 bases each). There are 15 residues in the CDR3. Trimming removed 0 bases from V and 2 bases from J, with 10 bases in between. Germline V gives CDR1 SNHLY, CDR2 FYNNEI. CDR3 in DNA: TGTGCCAGCAGTGAAGCTGGAGGGACACAAGAGACCCAGTACTTC. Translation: CASSEAGGTQETQYF.

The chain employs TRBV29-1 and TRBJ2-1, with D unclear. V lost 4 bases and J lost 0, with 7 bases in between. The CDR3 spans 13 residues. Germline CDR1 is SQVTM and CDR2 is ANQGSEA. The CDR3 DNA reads TGCAGCGTTGCTTGGAGCTCCTACAATGAGCAGTTCTTC. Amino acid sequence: CSVAWSSYNEQFF.

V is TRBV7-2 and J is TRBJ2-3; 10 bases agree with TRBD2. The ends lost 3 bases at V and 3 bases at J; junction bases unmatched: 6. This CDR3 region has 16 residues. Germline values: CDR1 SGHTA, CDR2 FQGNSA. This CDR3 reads CASSFRTSGFTDTQYF. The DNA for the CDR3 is TGTGCCAGCAGCTTTCGGACTAGCGGCTTTACAGATACGCAGTATTTT.

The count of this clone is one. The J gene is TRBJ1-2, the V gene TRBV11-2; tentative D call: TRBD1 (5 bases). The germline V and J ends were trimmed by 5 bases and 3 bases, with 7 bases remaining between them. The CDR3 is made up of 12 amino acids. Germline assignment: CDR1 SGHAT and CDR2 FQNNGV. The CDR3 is CASSATDYGYTF. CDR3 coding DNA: TGTGCCAGCAGCGCGACAGACTATGGCTACACCTTC.

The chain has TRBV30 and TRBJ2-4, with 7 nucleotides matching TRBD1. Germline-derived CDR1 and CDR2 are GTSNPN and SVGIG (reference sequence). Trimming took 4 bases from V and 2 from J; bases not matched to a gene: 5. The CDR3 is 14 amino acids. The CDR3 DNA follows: TGTGCCTGGAACTTCAGGGGGACCAAAAACATTCAGTACTTC. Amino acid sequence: CAWNFRGTKNIQYF.

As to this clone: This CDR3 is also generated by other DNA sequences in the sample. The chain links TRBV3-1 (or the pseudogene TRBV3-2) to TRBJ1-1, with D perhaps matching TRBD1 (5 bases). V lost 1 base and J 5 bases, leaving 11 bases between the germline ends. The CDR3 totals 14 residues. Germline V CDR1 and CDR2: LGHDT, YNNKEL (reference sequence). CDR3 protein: CASSQVGGSTEAFF. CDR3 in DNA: TGTGCCAGCAGCCAAGTGGGGGGATCGACTGAAGCTTTCTTT.

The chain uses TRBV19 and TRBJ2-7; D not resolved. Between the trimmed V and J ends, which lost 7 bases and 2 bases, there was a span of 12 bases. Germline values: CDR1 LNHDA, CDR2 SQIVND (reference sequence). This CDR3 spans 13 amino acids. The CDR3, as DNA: TGTGCCAGTACCGCAGGTGCAGCCTACGAGCAGTACTTC. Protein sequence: CASTAGAAYEQYF. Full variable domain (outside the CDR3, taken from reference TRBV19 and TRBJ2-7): DGGITQSPKYLFRKEGQNVTLSCEQNLNHDAMYWYRQDPGQGLRLIYYSQIVNDFQKGDIAEGYSVSREKKESFPLTVTSAQKNPTAFYLCASTAGAAYEQYFGPGTRLTVT.

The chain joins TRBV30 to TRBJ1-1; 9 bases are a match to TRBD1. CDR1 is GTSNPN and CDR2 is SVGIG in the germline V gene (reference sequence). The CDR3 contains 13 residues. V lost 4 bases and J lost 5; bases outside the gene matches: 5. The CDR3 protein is CAWMNGQGTEAFF. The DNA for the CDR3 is TGTGCCTGGATGAATGGACAGGGGACTGAAGCTTTCTTT.

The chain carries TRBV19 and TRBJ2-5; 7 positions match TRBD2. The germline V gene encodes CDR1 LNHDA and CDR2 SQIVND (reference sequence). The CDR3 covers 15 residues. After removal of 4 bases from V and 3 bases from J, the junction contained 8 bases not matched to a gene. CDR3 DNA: TGTGCCAGTAGTAGAGGACTAGTCGACGAAGAGACCCAGTACTTC. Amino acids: CASSRGLVDEETQYF.

The CDR3 is CASSLSGGLSYEQYF. The DNA for the CDR3 is TGTGCCAGCAGTCTTAGCGGGGGGCTATCCTACGAGCAGTACTTC. The chain couples TRBV6-5 to TRBJ2-7; 10 bases fit TRBD2. The CDR3 loop spans 15 amino acids. V dropped 5 bases and J dropped 1; count of bases not matched to a gene: 5. Germline CDR1 reads MNHEY; CDR2 reads SVGAGI.

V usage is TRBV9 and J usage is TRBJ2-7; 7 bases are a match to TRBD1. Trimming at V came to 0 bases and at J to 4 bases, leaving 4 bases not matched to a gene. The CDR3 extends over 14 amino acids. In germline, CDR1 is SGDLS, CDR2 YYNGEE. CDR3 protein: CASSVEGQIYEQYF. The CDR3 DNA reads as TGTGCCAGCAGCGTAGAGGGACAGATATACGAGCAGTACTTC.

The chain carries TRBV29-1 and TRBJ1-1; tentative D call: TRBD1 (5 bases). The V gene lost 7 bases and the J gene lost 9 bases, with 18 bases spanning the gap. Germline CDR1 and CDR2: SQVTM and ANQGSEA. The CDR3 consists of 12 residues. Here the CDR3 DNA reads TGCAGCGACGACGGTGGGGGACTGAAAGCTTTCTTT. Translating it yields CSDDGGGLKAFF.

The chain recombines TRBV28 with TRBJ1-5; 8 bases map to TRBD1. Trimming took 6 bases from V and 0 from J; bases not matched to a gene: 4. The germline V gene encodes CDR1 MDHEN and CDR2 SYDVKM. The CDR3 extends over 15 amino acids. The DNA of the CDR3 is TGTGCCAGCAGACGGACAGGGATTAGCAATCAGCCCCAGCATTTT. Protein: CASRRTGISNQPQHF. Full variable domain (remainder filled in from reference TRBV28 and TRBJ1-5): DVKVTQSSRYLVKRTGEKVFLECVQDMDHENMFWYRQDPGLGLRLIYFSYDVKMKEKGDIPEGYSVSREKKERFSLILESASTNQTSMYLCASRRTGISNQPQHFGDGTRLSIL.

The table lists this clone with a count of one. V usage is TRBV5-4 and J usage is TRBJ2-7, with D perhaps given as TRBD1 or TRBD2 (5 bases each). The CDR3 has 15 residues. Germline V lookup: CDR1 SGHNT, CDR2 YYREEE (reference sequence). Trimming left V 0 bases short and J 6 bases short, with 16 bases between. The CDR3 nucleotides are TGTGCCAGCAGCTTGGAGTTGGGACGCTCGGGCGAGCAGTACTTC. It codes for CASSLELGRSGEQYF.

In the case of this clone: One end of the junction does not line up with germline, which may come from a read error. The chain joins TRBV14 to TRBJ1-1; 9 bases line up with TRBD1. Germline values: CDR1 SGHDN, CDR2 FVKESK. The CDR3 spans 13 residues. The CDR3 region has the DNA TGTGCCAGCAACCAATTAGATGGGACAGGGACTTTCTTT. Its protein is CASNQLDGTGTFF.

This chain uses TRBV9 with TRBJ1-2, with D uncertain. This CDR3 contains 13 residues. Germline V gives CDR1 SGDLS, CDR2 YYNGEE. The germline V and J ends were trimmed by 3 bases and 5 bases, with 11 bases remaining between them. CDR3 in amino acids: CASSGARKYGYTF. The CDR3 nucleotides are TGTGCCAGCAGCGGGGCCCGAAAATATGGCTACACCTTC.

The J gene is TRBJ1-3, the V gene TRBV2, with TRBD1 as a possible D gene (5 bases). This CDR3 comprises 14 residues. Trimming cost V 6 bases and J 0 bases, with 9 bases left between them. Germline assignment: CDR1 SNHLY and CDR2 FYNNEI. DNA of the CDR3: TGTGCCAGCAGCCCGACAGACTCTGGAAACACCATATATTTT. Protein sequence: CASSPTDSGNTIYF.